The 26 T cell receptor beta chains reported below all come from one sample, sequenced in a study of T cell responses to AZD1222 COVID-19 vaccine. Here immunoSEQ multiplex PCR was the method, and the copy in TCRdb shows in-frame clones only, minus some. The table lists 120,000 or so clones, 90% of them singletons. The sample here was peripheral blood, taken on day 0 of AZD1222 vaccination. Source of these receptors: an adult in good health.

The chain employs TRBV2 and TRBJ1-1, with D hard to call. CDR1 is SNHLY and CDR2 is FYNNEI in the germline V gene. Trimming removed 7 bases at V and 3 bases at J, with 18 bases between. The CDR3 loop spans 15 amino acids. Written as DNA, the CDR3 is TGTGCCAGCATCCGGATCCGAGTGAGGGACACTGAAGCTTTCTTT. Translation gives CASIRIRVRDTEAFF.

The chain has TRBV12-3 or TRBV12-4 and TRBJ1-3; D gene ambiguous. This CDR3 contains 13 residues. V was shortened by 3 bases and J by 2 bases, with 5 bases between the two germline ends. CDR3 coding DNA: TGTGCCAGCAGTTTCGGCGCTGGAAACACCATATATTTT. This sequence encodes CASSFGAGNTIYF.

On this clone itself: Different DNA sequences within this sample yield the same CDR3. The rearrangement uses TRBV27 and TRBJ1-2, with 7 nucleotides matching TRBD1. Germline CDR1 is MNHEY and CDR2 is SMNVEV (reference sequence). The V and J ends lost 3 bases and 4 bases, in that order; junction bases with no gene match: 2. The CDR3 is 13 amino acids. The CDR3 DNA follows: TGTGCCAGCAGTTTGAGGGACAGCTATGGCTACACCTTC. Encoded protein: CASSLRDSYGYTF.

The chain employs TRBV11-2 and TRBJ2-7, with TRBD1 as a possible D gene (5 bases). The V gene lost 8 bases and the J gene lost 0 bases, with 11 bases spanning the gap. From germline, CDR1 is SGHAT and CDR2 FQNNGV. The CDR3 consists of 13 residues. CDR3 in DNA: TGTGCCAGCCATCAGGGTTCCTCCTACGAGCAGTACTTC. Residues: CASHQGSSYEQYF.

V gene TRBV10-3 combines with J gene TRBJ2-7; a possible D gene is TRBD1 (6 bases). V dropped 0 bases and J dropped 2 bases, with 8 bases sitting between them. The germline V gene encodes CDR1 ENHRY and CDR2 SYGVKD. The CDR3 length is 14 residues. This CDR3 reads CAISESWGPYEQYF. The CDR3 DNA is TGTGCCATCAGTGAGTCCTGGGGGCCCTACGAGCAGTACTTC.

The rearrangement links TRBV15 to TRBJ1-3; tentative D call: TRBD1 (6 bases). V lost 1 base, J lost 3 bases, and 10 bases lay in between. The CDR3 sequence is 15 residues long. Germline CDR1 reads LNHNV; CDR2 reads YYDKDF (reference sequence). CDR3 in DNA: TGTGCCACCAGCAGAGTCAGGGGCAGTGGAAACACCATATATTTT. Its protein product is CATSRVRGSGNTIYF.

The chain employs TRBV9 and TRBJ1-5; TRBD1 might be the D (5 bases). CDR3 length equals 13 residues. V was clipped by 3 bases and J by 5 bases, with 9 bases between them. Germline V gene data show CDR1 as SGDLS and CDR2 as YYNGEE. The CDR3 DNA reads TGTGCCAGCAGCGGAGGGGTTCATCAGCCCCAGCATTTT. This encodes CASSGGVHQPQHF.

In its sample, this clone was seen once. The rearrangement joins TRBV6-5 to TRBJ2-7; D possibly corresponds to TRBD1 (7 bases). Between the trimmed V and J ends, which lost 6 bases and 4 bases, there was a span of 10 bases. The CDR3 sequence is 12 residues long. Per germline, CDR1 MNHEY and CDR2 SVGAGI. The CDR3 DNA follows: TGTGCCAGCAGGACAGGGAGGTACGAGCAGTACTTC. Encoded protein: CASRTGRYEQYF.

The CDR3 DNA reads as TGTGCCAGTAGTATGGGGGGCAATCAGCCCCAGCATTTT. Residues: CASSMGGNQPQHF. This chain joins TRBV19 and TRBJ1-5; TRBD1 might be the D (5 bases). The CDR3 spans 13 residues. The germline CDR1 and CDR2 sequences are LNHDA and SQIVND (reference sequence). Trimming removed 3 bases at V and 2 bases at J, with 5 bases between.

This sequence joins TRBV9 and TRBJ2-2; D possibly corresponds to TRBD1 (6 bases). This CDR3 comprises 13 residues. V was pared by 0 bases and J by 10 bases, with 10 bases between. The germline CDR1 and CDR2 sequences are SGDLS and YYNGEE. CDR3 residues: CASSVGGREELFF. DNA for the CDR3: TGTGCCAGCAGCGTAGGGGGGCGAGAGGAGCTGTTTTTT.

As DNA, the CDR3 is TGTGCCAGCTCCTATACGGAGTACGAGCAGTACTTC. Residues: CASSYTEYEQYF. V gene TRBV18 combines with J gene TRBJ2-7; D is unresolved. The germline V gene encodes CDR1 KGHSH and CDR2 LQKENI. The CDR3 sequence is 12 residues long. V was clipped by 6 bases and J by 4 bases, with 10 bases between them.

This rearrangement joins TRBV28 to TRBJ1-2; 9 nucleotides agree with TRBD1. Germline V lookup: CDR1 MDHEN, CDR2 SYDVKM. The CDR3 is made up of 17 amino acids. The V segment lost 5 bases and the J segment 3 bases; nucleotides outside the gene matches: 13. The CDR3: CASSPPGQGFYYYGYTF. CDR3 coding DNA: TGTGCCAGCAGTCCTCCGGGACAGGGTTTTTATTACTATGGCTACACCTTC.

The chain uses TRBV10-3 and TRBJ1-1; 10 nucleotides match TRBD1. The length of the CDR3 is 16 residues. The J segment lost 6 bases and the V segment lost 4 bases, leaving 11 bases of the junction unmatched. Germline CDR1 is ENHRY and CDR2 is SYGVKD. The CDR3 is CAISGGQGYFSSEAFF. The CDR3 DNA sequence: TGTGCCATCAGTGGGGGACAGGGGTATTTCTCTTCTGAAGCTTTCTTT.

The J gene is TRBJ2-4, the V gene TRBV19; the match to TRBD2 covers 12 bases. The V and J ends lost 7 bases and 5 bases, in that order; junction bases with no gene match: 18. Germline V gene lookup returns CDR1 LNHDA and CDR2 SQIVND (reference sequence). The CDR3 runs 19 residues. CDR3: CASKTLGLAGGQTENIQYF. CDR3 nucleotide sequence: TGTGCCAGTAAAACGTTAGGGCTAGCGGGAGGGCAAACCGAAAACATTCAGTACTTC.

The V gene is TRBV5-1, the J gene TRBJ2-3; D possibly corresponds to TRBD2 (6 bases). Trimming cost V 0 bases and J 6 bases, with 17 bases left between them. This CDR3 has 16 residues. Germline V CDR1 and CDR2: SGHRS, YFSETQ. CDR3 amino acids: CASSLGSGTWSDTQYF. In DNA, the CDR3 is TGCGCCAGCAGCTTGGGGTCCGGGACTTGGAGCGATACGCAGTATTTT.

Here the CDR3 DNA reads TGTGCCAGCAGCCCCCGGACGGGCAACTGGCAGCCCCAGCATTTT. It specifies CASSPRTGNWQPQHF. The chain combines TRBV7-8 with TRBJ1-5; D not certain. CDR3 length: 15 residues. V lost 5 bases and J lost 7, with 18 bases in between. Per germline, CDR1 SGHVS and CDR2 FQNEAQ.

The chain has TRBV13 and TRBJ2-6; D ambiguous. V lost 1 base and J 1 base, leaving 2 bases between the germline ends. CDR1 and CDR2 from the germline V gene are PRHDT and FYEKMQ (reference sequence). The CDR3 is 14 residues long. The CDR3 sequence is CASSLASGANVLTF. The CDR3 bases are TGTGCCAGCAGCTTAGCTTCTGGGGCCAACGTCCTGACTTTC.

The J gene is TRBJ2-6, the V gene TRBV5-1; the D gene is possibly TRBD1 (6 bases). V was clipped by 7 bases and J by 0 bases, with 14 bases between them. The CDR3 sequence is 16 residues long. CDR1 and CDR2 (germline): SGHRS, YFSETQ. CDR3 sequence reads: CASFGQSSSGANVLTF. In DNA form, the CDR3 reads TGCGCCAGCTTCGGACAGTCTAGCTCTGGGGCCAACGTCCTGACTTTC.

The rearrangement joins TRBV6-5 to TRBJ2-2, with 9 bases lining up with TRBD1. The CDR3 loop spans 14 amino acids. Germline CDR1 is MNHEY and CDR2 is SVGAGI. Unmatched junction bases numbered 3, after V lost 6 bases and J lost 4 bases. CDR3 protein: CASRGTGSTGELFF. The CDR3 DNA follows: TGTGCCAGCAGGGGGACAGGGTCCACCGGGGAGCTGTTTTTT.

The genes are TRBV30 and TRBJ1-1; D gene uncertain. The CDR3 runs 12 residues. Trimming removed 5 bases at V and 3 bases at J, with 10 bases between. Germline loops: CDR1 GTSNPN, CDR2 SVGIG (reference sequence). The CDR3 bases are TGTGCCTGGGCTCCCATGGACACTGAAGCTTTCTTT. This codes for CAWAPMDTEAFF.

The chain employs TRBV6-1 and TRBJ1-4; D is undetermined. Trimming took off 2 bases at V and 0 bases at J, with 10 bases between the two ends. This CDR3 contains 16 residues. Per the germline V gene, CDR1 is MNHNS and CDR2 is SASEGT. The CDR3 coding sequence is TGTGCCAGCAGTGAACGCGCGGGGACAACTAATGAAAAACTGTTTTTT. This codes for CASSERAGTTNEKLFF.

The chain uses TRBV19 and TRBJ1-5; D not resolved. V lost 4 bases and J 4 bases, leaving 8 bases between the germline ends. This CDR3 has 13 residues. CDR1 is LNHDA, CDR2 SQIVND, per germline (reference sequence). DNA of the CDR3: TGTGCCAGTAGTAGGGATGGGAATCAGCCCCAGCATTTT. Residues: CASSRDGNQPQHF.

This sequence joins TRBV29-1 and TRBJ2-2; 8 bases align to TRBD2. After removal of 3 bases from V and 7 bases from J, the junction contained 13 bases not matched to a gene. The CDR3 length is 16 residues. Looked up from germline, CDR1 is SQVTM and CDR2 is ANQGSEA. Here the CDR3 DNA reads TGCAGCGTTGACCCTGGCGGGGGCGGGAGGTACGGGGAGCTGTTTTTT. This translates into CSVDPGGGGRYGELFF.

The chain couples TRBV15 to TRBJ1-3; no clear D gene. The germline CDR1 and CDR2 sequences are LNHNV and YYDKDF (reference sequence). The ends were cut back, 0 bases at V and 0 bases at J, with 9 bases in the middle. This CDR3 region has 16 residues. CDR3 in DNA: TGTGCCACCAGCAGAGACGGGCTTTCCTCTGGAAACACCATATATTTT. It yields the protein CATSRDGLSSGNTIYF.

This rearrangement joins TRBV6-2 or TRBV6-3 to TRBJ1-5; D not certain. Trimming took off 4 bases at V and 6 bases at J, with 16 bases between the two ends. CDR1 and CDR2 (germline): MNHEY, SVGEGT. This CDR3 region has 15 residues. The CDR3 loop reads CASSSINSPGQPQHF. In nucleotides, the CDR3 is TGTGCCAGCAGTTCGATAAACTCCCCAGGTCAGCCCCAGCATTTT.

The chain uses TRBV9 and TRBJ2-7; D remains ambiguous. The CDR3 extends over 14 amino acids. Looked up from germline, CDR1 is SGDLS and CDR2 is YYNGEE. Trimming cost V 0 bases and J 0 bases, with 7 bases left between them. CDR3 in amino acids: CASSVEPSSYEQYF. Written as DNA, the CDR3 is TGTGCCAGCAGCGTAGAACCGAGCTCCTACGAGCAGTACTTC.